This T cell receptor (beta chain) was retrieved from a study of blood T cells in healthy people across ages. They isolated at least 6 million PBMCs from each sample. CDR3 size: 15 residues. Germline lookup yields CDR1 DFQATT and CDR2 SNEGSKA (reference sequence). J gave up 2 bases and V 0 bases, and 6 bases lay outside the gene matches. Then a second PCR, running about 6 to 11 cycles, was carried out with a sample-barcoded 5' primer and a J-beta primer mix. The template-switch adaptor, which had 12 random nucleotides, put a tag on each cDNA molecule. TCRdb redid the calling of the 5' RACE reads with MiXCR, one entry per CDR3 protein. This table holds about 730,000 distinct CDR3 sequences, 35% to 45% found once.

The sample was blood. The clonotype comes from a woman in her sixties or seventies in good health. The rearrangement joins TRBV20-1 to TRBJ2-7, with TRBD2 matching 8 bases. CDR3 sequence: CSARDRGRSTYEQYF. The CDR3 region has the DNA TGCAGTGCTAGAGACCGCGGGAGGTCAACCTACGAGCAGTACTTC.